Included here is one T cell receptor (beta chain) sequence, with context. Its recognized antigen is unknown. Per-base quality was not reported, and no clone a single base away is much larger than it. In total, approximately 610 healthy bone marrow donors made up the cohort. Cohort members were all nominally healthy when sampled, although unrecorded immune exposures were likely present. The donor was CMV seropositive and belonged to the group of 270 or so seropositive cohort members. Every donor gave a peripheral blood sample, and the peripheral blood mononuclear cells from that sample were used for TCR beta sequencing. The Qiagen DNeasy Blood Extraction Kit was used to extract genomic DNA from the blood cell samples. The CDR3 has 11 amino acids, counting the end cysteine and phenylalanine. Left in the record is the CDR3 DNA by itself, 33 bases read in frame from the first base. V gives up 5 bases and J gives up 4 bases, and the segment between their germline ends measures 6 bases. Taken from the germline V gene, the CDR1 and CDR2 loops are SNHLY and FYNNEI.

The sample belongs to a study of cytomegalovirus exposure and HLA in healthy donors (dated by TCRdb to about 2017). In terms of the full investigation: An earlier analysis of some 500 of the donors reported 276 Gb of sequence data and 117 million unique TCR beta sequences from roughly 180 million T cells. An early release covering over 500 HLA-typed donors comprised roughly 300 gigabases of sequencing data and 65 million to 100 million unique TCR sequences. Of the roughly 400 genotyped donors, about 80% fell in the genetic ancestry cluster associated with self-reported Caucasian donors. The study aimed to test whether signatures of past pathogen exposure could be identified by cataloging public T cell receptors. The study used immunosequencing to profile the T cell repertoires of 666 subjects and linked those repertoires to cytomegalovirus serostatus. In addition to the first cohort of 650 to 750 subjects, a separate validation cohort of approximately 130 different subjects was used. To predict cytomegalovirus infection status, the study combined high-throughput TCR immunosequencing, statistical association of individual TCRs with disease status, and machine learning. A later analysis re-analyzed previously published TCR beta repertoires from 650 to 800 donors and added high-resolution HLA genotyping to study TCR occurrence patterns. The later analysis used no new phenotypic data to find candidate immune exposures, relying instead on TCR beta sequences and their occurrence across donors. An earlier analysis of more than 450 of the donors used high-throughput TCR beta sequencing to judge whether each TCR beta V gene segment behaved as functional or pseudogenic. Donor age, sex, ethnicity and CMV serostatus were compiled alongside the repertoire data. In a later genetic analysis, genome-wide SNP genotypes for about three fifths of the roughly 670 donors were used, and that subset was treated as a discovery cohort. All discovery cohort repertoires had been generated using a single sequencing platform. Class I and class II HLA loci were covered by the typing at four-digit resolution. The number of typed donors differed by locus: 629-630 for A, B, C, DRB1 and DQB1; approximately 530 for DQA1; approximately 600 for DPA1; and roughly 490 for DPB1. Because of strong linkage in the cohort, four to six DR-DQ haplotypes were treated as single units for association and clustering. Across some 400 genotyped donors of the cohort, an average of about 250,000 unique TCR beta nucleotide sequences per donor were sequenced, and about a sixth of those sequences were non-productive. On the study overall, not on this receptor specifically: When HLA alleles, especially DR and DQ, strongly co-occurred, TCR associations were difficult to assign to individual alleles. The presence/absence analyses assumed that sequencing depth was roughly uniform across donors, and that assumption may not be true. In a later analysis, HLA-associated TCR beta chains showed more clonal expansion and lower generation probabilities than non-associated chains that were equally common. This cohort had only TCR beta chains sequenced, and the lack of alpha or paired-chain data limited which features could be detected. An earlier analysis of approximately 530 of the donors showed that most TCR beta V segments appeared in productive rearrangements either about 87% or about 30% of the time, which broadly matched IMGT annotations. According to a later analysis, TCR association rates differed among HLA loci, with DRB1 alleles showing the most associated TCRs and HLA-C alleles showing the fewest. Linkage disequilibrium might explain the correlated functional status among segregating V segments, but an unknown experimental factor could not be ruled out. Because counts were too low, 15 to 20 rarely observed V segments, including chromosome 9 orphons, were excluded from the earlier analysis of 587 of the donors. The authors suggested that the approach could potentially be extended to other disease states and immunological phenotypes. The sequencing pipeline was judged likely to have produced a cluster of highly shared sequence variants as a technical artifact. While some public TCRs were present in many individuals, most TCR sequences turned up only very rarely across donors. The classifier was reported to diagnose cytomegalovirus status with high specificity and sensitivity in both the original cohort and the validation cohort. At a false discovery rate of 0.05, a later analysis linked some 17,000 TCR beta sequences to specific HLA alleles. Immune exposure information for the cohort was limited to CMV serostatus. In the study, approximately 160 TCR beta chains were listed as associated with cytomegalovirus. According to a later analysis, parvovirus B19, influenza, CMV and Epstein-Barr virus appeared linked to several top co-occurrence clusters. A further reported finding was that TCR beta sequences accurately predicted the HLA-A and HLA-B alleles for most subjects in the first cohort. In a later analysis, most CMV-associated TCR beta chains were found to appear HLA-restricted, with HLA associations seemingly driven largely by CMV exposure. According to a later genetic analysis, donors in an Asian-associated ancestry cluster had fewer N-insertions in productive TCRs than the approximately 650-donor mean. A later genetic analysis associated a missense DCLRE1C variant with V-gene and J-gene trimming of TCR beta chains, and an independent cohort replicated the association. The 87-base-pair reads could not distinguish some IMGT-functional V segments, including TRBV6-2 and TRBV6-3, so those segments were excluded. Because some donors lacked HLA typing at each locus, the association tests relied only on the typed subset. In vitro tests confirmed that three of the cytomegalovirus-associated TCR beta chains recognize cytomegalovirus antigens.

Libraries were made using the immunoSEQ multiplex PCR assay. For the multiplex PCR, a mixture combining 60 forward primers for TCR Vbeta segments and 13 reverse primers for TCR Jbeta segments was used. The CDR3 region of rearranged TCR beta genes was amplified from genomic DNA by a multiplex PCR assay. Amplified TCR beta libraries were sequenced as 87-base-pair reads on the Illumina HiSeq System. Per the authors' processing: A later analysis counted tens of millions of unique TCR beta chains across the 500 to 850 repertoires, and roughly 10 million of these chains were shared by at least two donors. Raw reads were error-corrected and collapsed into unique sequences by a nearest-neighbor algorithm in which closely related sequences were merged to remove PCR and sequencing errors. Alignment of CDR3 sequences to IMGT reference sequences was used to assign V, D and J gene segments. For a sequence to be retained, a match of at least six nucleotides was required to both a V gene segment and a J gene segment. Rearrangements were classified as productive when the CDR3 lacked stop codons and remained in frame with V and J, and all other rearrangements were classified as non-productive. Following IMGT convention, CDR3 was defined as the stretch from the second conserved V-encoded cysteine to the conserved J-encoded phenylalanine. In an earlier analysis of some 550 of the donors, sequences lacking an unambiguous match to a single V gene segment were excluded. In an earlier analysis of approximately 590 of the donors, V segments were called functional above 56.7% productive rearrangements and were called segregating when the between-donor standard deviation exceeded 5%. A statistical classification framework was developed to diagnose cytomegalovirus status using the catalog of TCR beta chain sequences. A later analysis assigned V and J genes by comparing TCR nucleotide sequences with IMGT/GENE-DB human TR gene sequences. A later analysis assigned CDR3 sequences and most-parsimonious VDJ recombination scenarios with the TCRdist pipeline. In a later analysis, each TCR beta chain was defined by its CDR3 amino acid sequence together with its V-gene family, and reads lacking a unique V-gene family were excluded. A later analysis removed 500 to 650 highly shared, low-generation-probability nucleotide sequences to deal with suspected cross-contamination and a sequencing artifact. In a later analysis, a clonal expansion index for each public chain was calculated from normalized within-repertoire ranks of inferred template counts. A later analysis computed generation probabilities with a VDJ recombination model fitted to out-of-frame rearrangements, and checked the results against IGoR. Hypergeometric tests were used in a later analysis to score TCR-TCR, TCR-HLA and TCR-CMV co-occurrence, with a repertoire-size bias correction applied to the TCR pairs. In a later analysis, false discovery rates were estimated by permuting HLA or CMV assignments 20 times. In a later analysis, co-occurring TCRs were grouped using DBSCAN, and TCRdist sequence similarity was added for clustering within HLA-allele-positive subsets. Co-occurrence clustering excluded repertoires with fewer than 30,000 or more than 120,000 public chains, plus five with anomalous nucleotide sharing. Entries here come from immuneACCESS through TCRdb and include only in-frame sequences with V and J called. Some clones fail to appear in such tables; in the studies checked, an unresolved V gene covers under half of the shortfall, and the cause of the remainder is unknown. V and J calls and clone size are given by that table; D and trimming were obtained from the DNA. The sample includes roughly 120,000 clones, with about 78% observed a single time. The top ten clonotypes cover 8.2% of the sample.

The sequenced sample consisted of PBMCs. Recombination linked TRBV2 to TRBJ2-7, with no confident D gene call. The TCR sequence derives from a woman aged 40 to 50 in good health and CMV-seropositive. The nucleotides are TGTGCCAGCAGTTTCACTTACGAGCAGTACTTC. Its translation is CASSFTYEQYF.